Below are 21 T cell receptor beta chains sequenced from a single sample in a study of blood T cell repertoires in COVID-19. TCRdb keeps only in-frame clones here, not all; method: immunoSEQ multiplex PCR. Of about 190,000 clones listed, 70% to 85% are singletons. Sequencing was done on a sample of peripheral blood. Receptors were obtained from a man in his fifties who had recovered from COVID-19.

The table lists this clone with many counts. The chain carries TRBV9 and TRBJ2-7; 9 positions match TRBD2. The CDR3 totals 15 residues. Germline lookup yields CDR1 SGDLS and CDR2 YYNGEE. With 2 bases clipped from V and 2 bases from J, the junction kept 5 bases outside the gene matches. The DNA for the CDR3 is TGTGCCAGCAGCGTTCGAGCGGGAGGCCCCTACGAGCAGTACTTC. This translates into CASSVRAGGPYEQYF. Full variable domain (missing parts from reference TRBV9 and TRBJ2-7): DSGVTQTPKHLITATGQRVTLRCSPRSGDLSVYWYQQSLDQGLQFLIQYYNGEERAKGNILERFSAQQFPDLHSELNLSSLELGDSALYFCASSVRAGGPYEQYFGPGTRLTVT.

This chain links TRBV18 with TRBJ1-4; 8 bases match TRBD1. This CDR3 region has 15 residues. Trimming took 3 bases from V and 6 from J; bases not matched to a gene: 6. Germline CDR1 KGHSH, CDR2 LQKENI. The DNA for the CDR3 is TGTGCCAGCTCACCGTCCAGGGGGCGCGATGAAAAACTGTTTTTT. Its translation is CASSPSRGRDEKLFF. The entire variable domain, with the rest obtained from reference TRBV18 and TRBJ1-4, is as follows: NAGVMQNPRHLVRRRGQEARLRCSPMKGHSHVYWYRQLPEEGLKFMVYLQKENIIDESGMPKERFSAEFPKEGPSILRIQQVVRGDSAAYFCASSPSRGRDEKLFFGSGTQLSVL.

The chain employs TRBV30 and TRBJ1-6; possibly TRBD1 for D (5 bases). Germline V gives CDR1 GTSNPN, CDR2 SVGIG (reference sequence). V gave up 3 bases and J gave up 9 bases, with 15 bases separating them. The CDR3 sequence is 14 residues long. The CDR3 DNA reads as TGTGCCTGGAGGGCACCGGGGGGTCTTTCACCCCTCCACTTT. It translates to CAWRAPGGLSPLHF. The complete variable domain, with remaining parts taken from reference TRBV30 and TRBJ1-6, reads SQTIHQWPATLVQPVGSPLSLECTVEGTSNPNLYWYRQAAGRGLQLLFYSVGIGQISSEVPQNLSASRPQDRQFILSSKKLLLSDSGFYLCAWRAPGGLSPLHFGNGTRLTVT.

The V and J genes are TRBV6-6 and TRBJ2-3, with 7 bases lining up with TRBD2. CDR3 size: 13 residues. The germline gives CDR1 MNHNY, CDR2 SVGAGI (reference sequence). The trim removed 6 bases at V and 2 bases at J, leaving 2 bases unmatched. The CDR3 DNA reads as TGTGCCAGCAGGGGACTATCCACAGATACGCAGTATTTT. Translated: CASRGLSTDTQYF.

This clone came up once. The chain employs TRBV10-3 and TRBJ2-7; perhaps TRBD2 as D (6 bases). Looked up from germline, CDR1 is ENHRY and CDR2 is SYGVKD. V lost 2 bases and J lost 2, with 10 bases in between. This CDR3 is built from 14 residues. For the CDR3, the DNA is TGTGCCATCAGTGAGACCCCTAGCGCCTACGAGCAGTACTTC. Its translation is CAISETPSAYEQYF.

CDR3 region: CASSLMGGVRGTSTDTQYF. Here the CDR3 DNA reads TGTGCCAGCAGCTTAATGGGAGGGGTCCGGGGGACTAGCACAGATACGCAGTATTTT. The rearrangement uses TRBV7-3 and TRBJ2-3; 7 nucleotides agree with TRBD2. V trimming: 1 base; J trimming: 0 bases; junction bases outside the gene matches: 13. The CDR3 covers 19 residues. In germline, CDR1 is SGHTA, CDR2 FQGTGA.

V usage is TRBV7-2 and J usage is TRBJ2-5, with 7 positions matching TRBD1. This CDR3 region has 14 residues. The trim removed 6 bases at V and 1 base at J, leaving 5 bases unmatched. CDR1 SGHTA and CDR2 FQGNSA come from the germline V gene. CDR3 sequence: CASRQTGTQETQYF. CDR3 nucleotides: TGTGCCAGCAGACAGACAGGGACCCAAGAGACCCAGTACTTC.

The rearrangement uses TRBV9 and TRBJ1-2; 9 bases align to TRBD1. The germline gives CDR1 SGDLS, CDR2 YYNGEE. The V gene end was trimmed by 4 bases and the J gene end by 5 bases; junction bases not matched to a gene: 9. This CDR3 has 15 amino acids. In DNA form, the CDR3 reads TGTGCCAGCAGCAAGTTGGGACAGGGAGATTATGGCTACACCTTC. Its translation is CASSKLGQGDYGYTF.

In its sample, this clone was seen once. The chain combines TRBV7-2 with TRBJ2-5, with 7 bases that match TRBD2. This CDR3 is 14 amino acids long. CDR1 SGHTA and CDR2 FQGNSA come from the germline V gene. Germline trimming cut 7 bases from V and 5 bases from J; bases unmatched to any gene: 10. The CDR3 DNA is TGTGCCAGCAAACCCGAGACTAGCATCGAGACCCAGTACTTC. Translating gives CASKPETSIETQYF.

The J gene is TRBJ1-1, the V gene TRBV10-2, with D unresolved. The CDR3 covers 15 residues. Germline CDR1 and CDR2: WSHSY and SAAADI. Trimming shortened V by 0 bases and J by 2 bases, and 10 bases separated the two germline ends. The CDR3 here is CASSESIEGNTEAFF. The DNA for the CDR3 is TGCGCCAGCAGTGAGTCGATCGAGGGCAACACTGAAGCTTTCTTT.

This chain connects TRBV9 to TRBJ2-2; TRBD2 aligns across 7 bases. V lost 0 bases to trimming and J lost 5 bases; unmatched junction nucleotides: 4. This CDR3 has 15 residues. From germline, CDR1 is SGDLS and CDR2 YYNGEE. CDR3 bases: TGTGCCAGCAGCGTAGCCCGGGACTATACCGGGGAGCTGTTTTTT. This translates into CASSVARDYTGELFF. Full variable domain (remainder filled in from reference TRBV9 and TRBJ2-2): DSGVTQTPKHLITATGQRVTLRCSPRSGDLSVYWYQQSLDQGLQFLIQYYNGEERAKGNILERFSAQQFPDLHSELNLSSLELGDSALYFCASSVARDYTGELFFGEGSRLTVL.

This rearrangement joins TRBV5-4 to TRBJ1-1; D remains ambiguous. Trimming took off 2 bases at V and 3 bases at J, with 8 bases between the two ends. The CDR3 sequence is 13 residues long. Germline-derived CDR1 and CDR2 are SGHNT and YYREEE (reference sequence). In DNA, the CDR3 is TGTGCCAGCAGCTTCCTTTCGGACACTGAAGCTTTCTTT. Translated, it gives CASSFLSDTEAFF.

A few counts support this clone. The chain employs TRBV19 and TRBJ2-2; 8 bases are a match to TRBD2. Germline V gene data show CDR1 as LNHDA and CDR2 as SQIVND (reference sequence). This CDR3 comprises 15 residues. The ends lost 3 bases at V and 7 bases at J; junction bases unmatched: 7. CDR3 sequence (DNA): TGTGCCAGTAGTATGAGTGATGGGACTAGCGGGGAGCTGTTTTTT. It specifies CASSMSDGTSGELFF.

J is TRBJ2-3 and V is TRBV28, with 10 bases that match TRBD2. V lost 4 bases, J lost 2 bases, and 3 bases stayed unmatched. In germline, CDR1 is MDHEN, CDR2 SYDVKM. The CDR3 is made up of 15 amino acids. This chain's CDR3 is CASSYTSGTTDTQYF. CDR3 coding DNA: TGTGCCAGCAGTTATACTAGCGGGACCACAGATACGCAGTATTTT.

V usage is TRBV7-6 and J usage is TRBJ1-1; TRBD1 might be the D (6 bases). The V end was cut by 5 bases, the J end by 1 base, with 8 bases between. The CDR3 is made up of 13 amino acids. Germline CDR1 SGHVS, CDR2 FNYEAQ. The CDR3 loop reads CASSQGQNTEAFF. In DNA, the CDR3 is TGTGCCAGCAGCCAGGGACAGAACACTGAAGCTTTCTTT.

The J gene is TRBJ2-7, the V gene TRBV11-2, with 7 bases aligning to TRBD2. The germline gives CDR1 SGHAT, CDR2 FQNNGV. The CDR3 covers 15 residues. V lost 1 base and J lost 3; bases outside the gene matches: 6. For the CDR3, the DNA is TGTGCCAGCAGCTTAGGGGGAGGGCTAATCTACGAGCAGTACTTC. As protein: CASSLGGGLIYEQYF.

V gene TRBV30 combines with J gene TRBJ2-7; possibly TRBD1 for D (7 bases). V dropped 0 bases and J dropped 6 bases, with 12 bases sitting between them. Germline CDR1 and CDR2: GTSNPN and SVGIG (reference sequence). The CDR3 has 13 amino acids. This CDR3 reads CAWSVFQGGEQYF. CDR3 nucleotide sequence: TGTGCCTGGAGTGTGTTTCAGGGGGGCGAGCAGTACTTC.

This clone was observed a handful of times. The genes are TRBV6-1 and TRBJ2-5; 10 positions match TRBD2. Germline values: CDR1 MNHNS, CDR2 SASEGT. The junction had 9 bases not matched to a gene; V was cut back by 2 bases and J by 3 bases. The CDR3 extends over 17 amino acids. The CDR3 is CASSEPGVLAGKETQYF. For the CDR3, the DNA is TGTGCCAGCAGTGAACCCGGCGTACTAGCGGGAAAAGAGACCCAGTACTTC.

The rearrangement links TRBV29-1 to TRBJ1-2, with 7 bases lining up with TRBD1. Germline V CDR1 and CDR2: SQVTM, ANQGSEA. Unmatched junction bases numbered 2, after V lost 3 bases and J lost 4 bases. CDR3 length: 12 residues. The CDR3 sequence is CSVDRQGYGYTF. DNA for the CDR3: TGCAGCGTTGACCGACAGGGCTATGGCTACACCTTC.

The rearrangement uses TRBV5-1 and TRBJ2-3; TRBD1 might be the D (7 bases). CDR3 length: 16 residues. Germline CDR1 SGHRS, CDR2 YFSETQ. V lost 0 bases and J lost 4, with 15 bases in between. CDR3 residues: CASSLATQGRSDTQYF. For the CDR3, the DNA is TGCGCCAGCAGCTTGGCCACACAGGGGAGGTCAGATACGCAGTATTTT.

The chain has TRBV7-8 and TRBJ1-4; D uncertain. CDR3 length equals 17 residues. Per the germline V gene, CDR1 is SGHVS and CDR2 is FQNEAQ. The ends were cut back, 0 bases at V and 5 bases at J, with 16 bases in the middle. DNA for the CDR3: TGTGCCAGCAGCTTAGCGCGGGCAGCCGCTAGGAATGAAAAACTGTTTTTT. It is translated as CASSLARAAARNEKLFF.